A selection of T cell receptor beta chains follows, all from one sample in a study of T cells in Graves' hyperthyroidism and ophthalmopathy. MiXCR, run by TCRdb on the multiplex PCR reads, gives a single entry per CDR3 protein. The sample contains a few hundred thousand distinct CDR3 sequences, roughly 20% of which appear only once. The sequencing input was blood. The receptors were gathered from a man aged 30 to 39 with Graves' ophthalmopathy. Both conserved end residues are part of each CDR3. The order of the fields is V gene, clone size, J gene, D gene, CDR3 protein, CDR3 DNA. The D gene is left open where the match is weak. Rows give clone size only sometimes, using once, few, many, or a class for an expanded clone.

TRBV6-9	.	TRBJ1-5	.	CASSYLRQGNQPQHF	TGTGCCAGCAGTTACCTAAGACAGGGCAATCAGCCCCAGCATTTT
TRBV24-1	few	TRBJ1-4	.	CATKGRGSEKLFF	TGTGCCACCAAGGGACGAGGGAGTGAAAAACTGTTTTTT
TRBV7-9	.	TRBJ1-2	.	CASSPPKILHYGYTF	TGTGCCAGCAGCCCCCCCAAGATATTACACTATGGCTACACCTTC
TRBV5-1	.	TRBJ2-3	TRBD1	CASSLAQGARGTDTQYF	TGCGCCAGCAGCTTGGCACAGGGGGCGCGGGGCACAGATACGCAGTATTTT
TRBV11-3	.	TRBJ2-3	.	CASSPGFRNTQYF	TGTGCCAGCAGCCCAGGGTTCAGAAATACGCAGTATTTT
TRBV20-1	few	TRBJ1-2	.	CSAREVWGGRDANYGYTF	TGCAGTGCTAGAGAGGTCTGGGGGGGAAGGGATGCTAACTATGGCTACACCTTC
TRBV12-3/TRBV12-4	once	TRBJ1-2	TRBD1	CASSPGQRKDGYTF	TGTGCCAGCAGTCCGGGACAGCGCAAAGACGGCTACACCTTC
TRBV28	.	TRBJ2-1	TRBD1	CASRDRNSGPYNEQFF	TGTGCCAGCAGGGACAGGAACAGCGGCCCCTACAATGAGCAGTTCTTC
TRBV5-1	.	TRBJ1-1	TRBD1	CASSLEQGVLNTEAFF	TGCGCCAGCAGCTTGGAACAGGGGGTTCTGAACACTGAAGCTTTCTTT
TRBV9	many	TRBJ1-6	TRBD1	CASSVGDRGSSPLHF	TGTGCCAGCAGCGTAGGGGACAGGGGATCTTCACCCCTCCACTTT
TRBV28	.	TRBJ1-2	.	CASSLEMGGYTF	TGTGCCAGCAGTTTAGAAATGGGTGGCTACACCTTC
TRBV19	.	TRBJ1-5	.	CASKAWDGSNQPQHF	TGTGCCAGTAAGGCGTGGGACGGGAGCAATCAGCCCCAGCATTTT
TRBV5-1	few	TRBJ1-2	.	CASSLRSQGMGNYGYTF	TGCGCCAGCAGCTTGAGGTCGCAGGGGATGGGTAACTATGGCTACACCTTC
TRBV3-1	.	TRBJ2-1	TRBD1	CASSRQGAAPNEQFF	TGTGCCAGCAGCCGACAGGGAGCCGCCCCCAATGAGCAGTTCTTC
TRBV30	many	TRBJ1-1	.	CAWSVRVVMNTEAFF	TGTGCCTGGAGTGTTCGGGTCGTGATGAACACTGAAGCTTTCTTT
TRBV7-9	.	TRBJ1-1	TRBD1	CASIQGVSGGNTEAFF	TGTGCCAGCATCCAGGGGGTTTCTGGGGGTAACACTGAAGCTTTCTTT
TRBV15	few	TRBJ2-6	.	CATSRGGGLLGANVLTF	TGTGCCACCAGCAGAGGCGGCGGACTGCTTGGGGCCAACGTCCTGACTTTC
TRBV11-3	many	TRBJ2-1	TRBD2	CASRPAGGTGGYNEQFF	TGTGCCAGCAGACCCGCCGGGGGTACGGGAGGGTACAATGAGCAGTTCTTC
TRBV10-2	few	TRBJ2-1	.	CASTRSTDTNSYNEQFF	TGCGCCAGCACACGATCTACCGACACAAACTCCTACAATGAGCAGTTCTTC
TRBV7-9	.	TRBJ2-1	.	CASSFGPNEQFF	TGTGCCAGCAGCTTCGGACCTAATGAGCAGTTCTTC
TRBV20-1	many	TRBJ2-7	TRBD1	CSAVGTDPYEQYF	TGCAGTGCCGTAGGGACAGACCCCTACGAGCAGTACTTC
TRBV5-1	.	TRBJ2-2	.	CASSLASGAPPGELFF	TGCGCCAGCAGCTTGGCCTCAGGGGCGCCTCCCGGGGAGCTGTTTTTT
TRBV12-3/TRBV12-4	.	TRBJ2-1	TRBD2	CASSGLAVNNEQFF	TGTGCCAGCAGTGGACTAGCGGTTAACAATGAGCAGTTCTTC
TRBV6-1	.	TRBJ1-6	.	CASTQGLTLHF	TGTGCCAGCACGCAGGGTCTAACCCTCCACTTT
TRBV6-1	once	TRBJ1-1	.	CASSEARRNTEAFF	TGTGCCAGCAGTGAAGCTAGGAGGAACACTGAAGCTTTCTTT
TRBV11-3	many	TRBJ1-1	.	CASSLDGGEAFF	TGTGCCAGCAGCTTAGATGGGGGCGAAGCTTTCTTT
TRBV3-1	many	TRBJ2-2	.	CASSRPGELFF	TGTGCCAGCAGCCGACCCGGGGAGCTGTTTTTT
TRBV7-2	few	TRBJ1-3	.	CASSSSVNSGNTIYF	TGTGCCAGCAGCTCTAGCGTGAACTCTGGAAACACCATATATTTT
TRBV19	.	TRBJ2-2	.	CASSIPQDTGELFF	TGTGCCAGTAGTATACCTCAAGACACCGGGGAGCTGTTTTTT